This TCR beta chain came from a study of beta chain features in type 1 diabetes (dated by TCRdb to the late 2010s). Broadly, across the study: Patients and healthy donors did not differ in mean age, gender distribution, total cell number or subset yield. Across all samples, 90 million to 130 million sorted cells were examined, and cell number per subset correlated strongly with RNA yield. The study compared TCRB repertoires of sorted circulating CD4+ T cell subsets between recently diagnosed type 1 diabetes patients and matched healthy donors. Naive and central memory subsets were obtained from all 28 donors, but regulatory and stem cell-like memory subsets were isolated from only 8 patients and 8 healthy donors.

Each donor gave one peripheral blood draw, approximately 110 mL on average, collected into heparinised tubes. A BD FACSAria II and a panel including CD45RO, CCR7, CD25, CD127, CD95 and CD27 were used to sort naive, central memory, regulatory and stem cell-like memory CD4+ T cells. A purity above 95% was achieved for all sorted populations. Right away, PBMCs were isolated by Lymphoprep density gradient centrifugation and were stained directly, with no culture step. To minimize batch effects, samples were stained and sorted in pairs, one healthy donor with one patient per experiment. This clone was seen more than once but under ten times. No cognate antigen has been identified for it. No base qualities exist here, and no much larger clone lies one base off it. The High Capacity cDNA Reverse Transcription Kit was used to reverse transcribe all of the isolated RNA, meaning that expressed TCRB transcripts were what got sequenced. Deep immunoSEQ sequencing was applied to naive, central memory and regulatory T cell samples, giving an average of about 3.6 million total reads per sample. After sorted cells were lysed in RLT buffer, RNA was extracted with DNase-treated RNeasy Micro or Mini kits, with the choice depending on cell number. Each cell subset was processed on its own to prevent cross-contamination, while patient and healthy donor samples were processed together. The immunoSEQ multiplex PCR was used to amplify TCRB sequences from cDNA, generating 87-bp fragments that spanned the CDR3 region. Sequencing of the amplicons was performed on the Illumina HiSeq platform. Turning to the authors' computational methods: Synthetic template baselines were used to correct PCR bias computationally, reads within Hamming distance 2 were collapsed, and singletons that could not be merged were discarded. Reads were aligned against IMGT so that V, D and J genes, CDR3 length and insertions or deletions at six rearrangement sites could be assigned. Within each subset, clonotype counts were normalized to the number of sorted cells before true diversity and Gini coefficients were calculated with the tcR R package. The overlap coefficient, calculated on TCRB nucleotide sequences, was used to quantify repertoire sharing. TCRdb limited this immuneACCESS table to in-frame rearrangements with V and J called. A share of clones is missing; checked studies link under half to unresolved V genes, and the rest is unexplained. The V and J calls and clone size come from that table; D and trimming were worked out from the DNA. The sample table shows approximately 170,000 clones, and about 7.8% are seen once. About 0.9% of the sample is taken by the ten largest.

Trimming removed 4 bases from V and 1 base from J; the gene matches leave 11 bases unexplained. CDR1 and CDR2 were assigned from the germline V gene as SGHVS and FQNEAQ. Taken from cysteine to phenylalanine, the CDR3 has 20 residues. Only the CDR3 portion is preserved as DNA: 60 bases, with reading frame beginning at the first base. Overall study outcomes, separate from this receptor: Because cDNA was sequenced instead of genomic DNA, highly expressing activated cells could be over-represented, though the groups showed no difference in activation or CD3 levels. Only small numbers of individuals were included in the HLA sub-analyses, which left unresolved whether HLA type had any influence on TCRB rearrangement. Shorter templates might have been favored by PCR, but patient and control samples were amplified and corrected together, so both groups would have been affected equally by any skew. In all four CD4+ subsets, TCRB CDR3 length was moderately but significantly shorter in type 1 diabetes patients. Naive, central memory and regulatory TCRB repertoires appeared to be more alike among patients than among healthy donors. Patients with type 1 diabetes made fewer insertions and deleted more nucleotides at VDJ recombination sites, implying thymic rearrangement abnormalities.

The V gene is TRBV7-8 and the J gene is TRBJ2-2; 14 nucleotides in the junction match TRBD2. The sequence derives from a woman aged 40-49 years with type 1 diabetes. The sample was central memory CD4+ T cells from blood. CDR3 protein: CASSSFPTGTSGRNTGELFF. The DNA is TGTGCCAGCAGCTCCTTTCCGACAGGGACTAGCGGGAGGAACACCGGGGAGCTGTTTTTT.